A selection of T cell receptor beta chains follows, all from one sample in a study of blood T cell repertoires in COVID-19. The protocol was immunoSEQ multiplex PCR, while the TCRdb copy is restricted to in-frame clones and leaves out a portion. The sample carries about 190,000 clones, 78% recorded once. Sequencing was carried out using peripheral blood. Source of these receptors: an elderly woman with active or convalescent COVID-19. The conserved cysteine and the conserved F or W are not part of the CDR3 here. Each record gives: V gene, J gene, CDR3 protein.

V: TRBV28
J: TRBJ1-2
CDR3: ASSLATGTGSMGYT

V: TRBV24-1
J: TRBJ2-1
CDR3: ATSDRRVHEQF

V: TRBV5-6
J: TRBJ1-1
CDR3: ASSFDSYTEAF

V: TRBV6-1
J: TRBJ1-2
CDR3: ASSEVFGGYGYT

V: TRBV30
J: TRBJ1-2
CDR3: AWWAVYGYT

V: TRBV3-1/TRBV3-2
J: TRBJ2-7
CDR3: ASRTGSYEQY

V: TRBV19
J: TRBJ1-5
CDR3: ASSFLDSFSNQPQH

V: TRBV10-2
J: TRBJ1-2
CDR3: ASRASSGYGYT

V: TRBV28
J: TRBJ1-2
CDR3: ASSSYGALYGYT

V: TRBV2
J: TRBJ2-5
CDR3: ASSEALAKETQY

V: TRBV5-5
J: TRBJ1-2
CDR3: ASSLDKNYGYT

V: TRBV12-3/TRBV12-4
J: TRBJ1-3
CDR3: ASRVSSGNTIY

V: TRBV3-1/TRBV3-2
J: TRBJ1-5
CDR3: ASSQEGRGQPQH

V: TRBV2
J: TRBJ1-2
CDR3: ASRAGAGGLGYT

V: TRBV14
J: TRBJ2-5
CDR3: ASSPTGGVETQY

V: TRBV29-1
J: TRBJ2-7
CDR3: SVLNPGGGTNEQY

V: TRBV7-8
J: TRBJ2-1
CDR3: ASSSGLQPNNEQF

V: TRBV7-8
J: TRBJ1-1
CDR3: ASSPTKGQVIVAF

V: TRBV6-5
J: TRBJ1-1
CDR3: ASREGAGQAF

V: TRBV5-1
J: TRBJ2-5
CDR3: ASTPGGFETQY

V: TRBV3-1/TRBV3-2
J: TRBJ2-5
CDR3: ASSQGPGHNQETQY

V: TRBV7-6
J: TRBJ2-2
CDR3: ASSLRDSLTGELF

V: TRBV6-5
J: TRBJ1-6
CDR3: ASSYEFRDSPLH

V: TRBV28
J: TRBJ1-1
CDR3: ASSRPSGEAF

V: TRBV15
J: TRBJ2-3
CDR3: ATSRAGGSGQY

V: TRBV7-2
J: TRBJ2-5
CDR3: ASSLIGGGLETQY

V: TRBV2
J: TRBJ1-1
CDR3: ASSPDGLNTEAF

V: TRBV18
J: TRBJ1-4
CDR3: ASSPRLISTYEKLF

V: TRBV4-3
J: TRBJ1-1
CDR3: ASSQDRGREAF

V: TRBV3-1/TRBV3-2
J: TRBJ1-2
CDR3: ASRREQGAGYT

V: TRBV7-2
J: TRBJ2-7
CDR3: ASSDGGAIHEQY

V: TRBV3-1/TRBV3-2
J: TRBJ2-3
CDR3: ASSLRTSGVVVTDTQY

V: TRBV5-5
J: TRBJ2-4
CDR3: ASSLDFKNQRIQY

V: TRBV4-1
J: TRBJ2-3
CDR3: ASSQESIAGRPFGDTQY

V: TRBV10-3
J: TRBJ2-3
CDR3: AISETADTQY

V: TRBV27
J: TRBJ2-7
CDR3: ASSPSGGALTYEQY

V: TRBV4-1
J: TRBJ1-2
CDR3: ASSQDSAVGYGYT

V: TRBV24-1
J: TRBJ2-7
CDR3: ATSDATGPGPYEQY

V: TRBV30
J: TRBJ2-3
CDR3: AWSVLGSGVPTDTQY

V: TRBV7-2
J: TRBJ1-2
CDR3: ASSPDRRNGYT

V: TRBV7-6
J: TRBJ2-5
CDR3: ASSETRLETQY

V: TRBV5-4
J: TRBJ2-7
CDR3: ASSMALGGKYEQY

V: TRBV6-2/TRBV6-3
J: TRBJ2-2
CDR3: ASSLAGGYTGELF

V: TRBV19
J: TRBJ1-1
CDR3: ASSIVGTGVTEAF

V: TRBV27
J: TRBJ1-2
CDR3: ASSSTGQPWNIYGYT

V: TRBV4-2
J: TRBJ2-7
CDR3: ASSQEGAAAEQY

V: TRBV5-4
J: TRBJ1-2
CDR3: ASSLPVGDRGIVGYT

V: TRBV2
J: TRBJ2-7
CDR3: ASRQDSREQY